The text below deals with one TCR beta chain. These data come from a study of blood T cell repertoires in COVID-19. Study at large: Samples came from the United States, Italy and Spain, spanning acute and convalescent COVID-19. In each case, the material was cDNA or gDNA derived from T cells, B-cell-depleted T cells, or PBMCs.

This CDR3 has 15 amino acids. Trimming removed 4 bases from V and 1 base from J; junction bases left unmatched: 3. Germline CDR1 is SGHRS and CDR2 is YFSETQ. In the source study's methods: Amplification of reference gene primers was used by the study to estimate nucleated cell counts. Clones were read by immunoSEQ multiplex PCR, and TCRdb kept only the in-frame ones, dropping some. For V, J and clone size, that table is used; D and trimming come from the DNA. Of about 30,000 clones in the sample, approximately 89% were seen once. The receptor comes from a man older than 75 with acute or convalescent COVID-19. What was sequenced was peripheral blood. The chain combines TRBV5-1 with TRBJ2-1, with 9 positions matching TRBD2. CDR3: CASSLSGSSYNEQFF. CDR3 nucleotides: TGCGCCAGCAGCCTTAGCGGGAGTTCCTACAATGAGCAGTTCTTC.